This TCR beta chain was found in a study of cytomegalovirus exposure and HLA in healthy donors. General study results and limits: An analysis that was carried out later associated about 17,000 TCR beta sequences with HLA alleles at 0.05 false discovery rate. Most of the TCR beta V segments (in an earlier analysis) were productive either about 87% or about 30% of the time.

Note on this clone: Its antigen is unidentified.

The V and J ends lost 5 bases and 6 bases, in that order; junction bases with no gene match: 4. The germline V gene has CDR1 MNHNY and CDR2 SVGAGI (reference sequence). The CDR3 runs to 13 residues. The donors gave bone marrow, and they were healthy. Primers: 60 Vbeta forward and 13 Jbeta reverse. Only in-frame clones appear in the TCRdb table, and some are missing; sequencing was by immunoSEQ multiplex PCR. The sample includes 200,000 to 250,000 clones, about 81% of them seen just once. The chain couples TRBV6-6 to TRBJ1-1; 9 bases are shared with TRBD1. Sequenced sample: PBMCs. The clonotype originates from a woman aged 35 to 49 in good health and CMV-seropositive. This chain's CDR3 is CASSRTGVPEAFF. The DNA of the CDR3 is TGTGCCAGCAGTCGGACAGGGGTACCTGAAGCTTTCTTT.